Here is one T cell receptor beta chain with its context. Distinct nucleotide sequences in the sample also encode this CDR3. The assay was immunoSEQ multiplex PCR, and TCRdb's table has in-frame clones only and misses some. Of 2 million to 2.5 million clones listed, over 85% are singletons. The data belong to a study of shared clonotypes between healthy human individuals. This clonotype was obtained from a young man in good health. Sequenced sample: naive CD4+ T cells sorted from blood. Subset indicated: CD45RA+ positively selected.

The CDR3 DNA reads as TGTGCCAGCAGCTTACAGGGGGCGAACACTGAAGCTTTCTTT. It translates to CASSLQGANTEAFF. V usage is TRBV11-3 and J usage is TRBJ1-1; 8 nucleotides align to TRBD1. V lost 2 bases, J lost 1 base, and 0 bases stayed unmatched. This CDR3 spans 14 amino acids. CDR1 SGHNT and CDR2 YENEEA come from the germline V gene.